The 31 T cell receptor beta chains below were found in one sample sequenced in a study of neurological immune-mediated disorders. Time point defined: longitudinal time-point 3. A single record per CDR3 protein comes from TCRdb applying MiXCR to the 5' RACE reads. The repertoire consists of roughly 57,000 distinct CDR3 sequences, with approximately 8.4% occurring once and the leading ten covering under 2.5%. What was sequenced was PBMCs. The receptors stem from a woman between 40 and 55 years old in good health.

V gene TRBV20-1 combines with J gene TRBJ1-2; 7 nucleotides line up with TRBD1. The CDR3 is made up of 13 amino acids. Per the germline V gene, CDR1 is DFQATT and CDR2 is SNEGSKA (reference sequence). J gave up 8 bases and V 5 bases, and 11 bases lay outside the gene matches. CDR3 loop: CSAFLTGERGYTF. The CDR3 coding sequence is TGCAGTGCTTTTCTCACAGGGGAGCGCGGCTACACCTTC.

This clonotype was recorded many times. The genes are TRBV7-3 and TRBJ2-3; 7 bases match TRBD2. The germline gives CDR1 SGHTA, CDR2 FQGTGA. This CDR3 has 15 amino acids. V shed 4 bases and J 4 bases; nucleotides not matched to a gene: 8. CDR3 sequence (DNA): TGTGCCAGCAGCTCCCACGGGGGGTGGTCAGATACGCAGTATTTT. Translated: CASSSHGGWSDTQYF.

This clonotype was counted once. A much larger clone differs from this one at a single base, so this may be a read error. The chain employs TRBV6-6 and TRBJ2-1; tentatively, D is TRBD2 (7 bases). Trimming cost V 0 bases and J 6 bases, with 18 bases left between them. The CDR3 contains 17 residues. Germline CDR1 MNHNY, CDR2 SVGAGI (reference sequence). The CDR3 sequence: CASSYSPEGGVSNEQFF. The CDR3, as DNA: TGTGCCAGCAGTTACTCACCGGAGGGGGGGGTGAGCAATGAGCAGTTCTTC.

This clonotype appeared many times. The chain employs TRBV12-3 or TRBV12-4 and TRBJ1-5, with a weak D call TRBD1 (5 bases). This CDR3 comprises 12 residues. Trimming took 7 bases from V and 7 from J, leaving 11 bases between them. CDR3 amino acids: CASTEGRQPQHF. The CDR3 DNA is TGTGCCAGCACTGAGGGGAGGCAGCCCCAGCATTTT.

This clonotype showed up many times. The chain employs TRBV6-5 and TRBJ2-1, with D maybe TRBD1 (6 bases). Trimming removed 7 bases from V and 2 bases from J, with 15 bases in between. Germline-derived CDR1 and CDR2 are MNHEY and SVGAGI. The CDR3 is 15 residues long. Here the CDR3 reads CASTRDNGPYNEQFF. The CDR3 nucleotides are TGTGCCAGCACCCGGGACAACGGCCCCTACAATGAGCAGTTCTTC.

At least ten counts were recorded for this clonotype. The chain has TRBV25-1 and TRBJ2-7; 8 nucleotides agree with TRBD1. V was pared by 5 bases and J by 6 bases, with 15 bases of the junction left unmatched. This CDR3 contains 16 residues. Germline V gives CDR1 MGHDK, CDR2 SYGVNS. In nucleotides, the CDR3 is TGTGCCAGCAGTAACCCCCCGCAGGGGGCGAACGGCGAGCAGTACTTC. Encoded protein: CASSNPPQGANGEQYF.

This clonotype was seen once. This may be a read error: a much more frequent sequence differs by one nucleotide. The rearrangement uses TRBV6-2 or TRBV6-3 and TRBJ1-1; D perhaps matches TRBD1 (5 bases). CDR1 and CDR2 (germline): MNHEY, SVGEGT. CDR3 length equals 16 residues. V lost 0 bases, J lost 2 bases, and 13 bases lay in between. This chain's CDR3 is CASSYSILRDNTEAFF. The CDR3 region has the DNA TGTGCCAGCAGTTACTCGATATTAAGGGACAACACTGAAGCTTTCTTT.

Ten or more counts support this clonotype. This chain uses TRBV7-3 with TRBJ2-1; 12 nucleotides align to TRBD2. The germline V gene encodes CDR1 SGHTA and CDR2 FQGTGA. Trimming took 4 bases from V and 4 from J; bases not matched to a gene: 2. CDR3 length: 15 residues. The chain's CDR3 is CASSSLAGGYNEQFF. CDR3 in DNA: TGTGCCAGCAGCTCCCTAGCGGGAGGGTACAATGAGCAGTTCTTC.

This clonotype has ten or more counts. The J gene is TRBJ1-2, the V gene TRBV5-1; a possible D gene is TRBD1 (5 bases). Germline CDR1 and CDR2: SGHRS and YFSETQ. Trimming removed 4 bases from V and 2 bases from J, with 12 bases in between. The CDR3 has 14 residues. The CDR3 spells CASSGTPGNYGYTF. In nucleotides, the CDR3 is TGCGCCAGCAGCGGGACCCCCGGGAACTATGGCTACACCTTC.

On this clonotype itself: A read error is possible here, since a much larger clone lies one base away. This chain's CDR3 is CDSSQTGQGSQPQHF. In nucleotides, the CDR3 is TGTGACAGCAGCCAAACAGGACAGGGCAGTCAGCCCCAGCATTTT. The gene calls are TRBV5-8 and TRBJ1-5; 8 bases agree with TRBD1. CDR1 and CDR2 from the germline V gene are SGHTS and YDEGEE. The CDR3 contains 15 residues.

This clonotype was recorded at least ten times. The chain recombines TRBV29-1 with TRBJ2-5; 7 nucleotides agree with TRBD1. Germline values: CDR1 SQVTM, CDR2 ANQGSEA. Losses at the gene ends were 3 bases for V and 3 bases for J; bases not matched to a gene: 7. The CDR3 spans 14 residues. This CDR3 is CSVDGDRVEETQYF. CDR3 DNA sequence: TGCAGCGTTGACGGAGACAGGGTAGAAGAGACCCAGTACTTC.

This clonotype was observed at least ten times. The chain links TRBV12-3 or TRBV12-4 to TRBJ2-3; 10 bases line up with TRBD2. CDR3 length: 12 amino acids. V gave up 7 bases and J gave up 6 bases; unmatched junction bases: 1. CDR3 protein: CASKAGGDTQYF. The CDR3 DNA sequence: TGTGCCAGCAAAGCGGGGGGGGATACGCAGTATTTT.

There are many counts of this clonotype. This chain uses TRBV7-3 with TRBJ2-1, with 10 nucleotides matching TRBD2. Germline V CDR1 and CDR2: SGHTA, FQGTGA. The J segment lost 5 bases and the V segment lost 4 bases, leaving 5 bases of the junction unmatched. The CDR3 runs to 15 residues. CDR3 in amino acids: CASSSIAGGNNEQFF. For the CDR3, the DNA is TGTGCCAGCAGCTCTATAGCGGGGGGAAACAATGAGCAGTTCTTC.

V usage is TRBV10-3 and J usage is TRBJ1-6, with D unresolved. Trimming took 6 bases from V and 8 from J, leaving 11 bases between them. Germline CDR1 reads ENHRY; CDR2 reads SYGVKD. The CDR3 is made up of 13 amino acids. CDR3 nucleotide sequence: TGTGCCATCAGGAACATAATAGATTCACCCCTCCACTTT. It encodes CAIRNIIDSPLHF.

The chain joins TRBV18 to TRBJ2-5, with a tentative D call TRBD1 (7 bases). Trimming took 6 bases from V and 2 from J, leaving 10 bases between them. The germline CDR1 and CDR2 sequences are KGHSH and LQKENI. This CDR3 spans 13 amino acids. The CDR3 nucleotides are TGTGCCAGCTCGGGGGGACAGCAAGAGACCCAGTACTTC. Its protein product is CASSGGQQETQYF.

This clonotype was detected many times. V gene TRBV5-1 combines with J gene TRBJ1-2, with D unresolved. The V and J ends lost 7 bases and 6 bases respectively, with 16 bases between them. The CDR3 contains 13 residues. Germline lookup yields CDR1 SGHRS and CDR2 YFSETQ. CDR3 DNA sequence: TGCGCCAGCGGCGACACGGGTCTAGATGGCTACACCTTC. Translation gives CASGDTGLDGYTF.

This clonotype was recorded many times. V gene TRBV12-3 or TRBV12-4 combines with J gene TRBJ2-3; 9 nucleotides match TRBD1. The V segment lost 3 bases and the J segment 1 base; nucleotides outside the gene matches: 5. The CDR3 is 16 amino acids. The CDR3 protein is CASSFGDRVRTDTQYF. For the CDR3, the DNA is TGTGCCAGCAGTTTTGGGGACAGGGTGCGCACAGATACGCAGTATTTT.

This clonotype has ten or more counts. The chain uses TRBV15 and TRBJ2-3; D unresolved. The germline CDR1 and CDR2 sequences are LNHNV and YYDKDF (reference sequence). V gave up 4 bases and J gave up 2 bases, with 4 bases separating them. This CDR3 comprises 12 residues. The CDR3 here is CATSILTDTQYF. CDR3 DNA: TGTGCCACCAGCATACTCACAGATACGCAGTATTTT.

This clonotype was recorded at least ten times. The V call is TRBV5-1, the J call TRBJ1-1, with a possible D match to TRBD1 (5 bases). This CDR3 region has 16 residues. Trimming pared 2 bases from V and 0 bases from J, leaving 14 bases between. The germline V gene encodes CDR1 SGHRS and CDR2 YFSETQ. Here the CDR3 reads CASSLPMDTLNTEAFF. The CDR3 nucleotides are TGCGCCAGCAGCTTACCCATGGACACCTTGAACACTGAAGCTTTCTTT.

This clonotype occurred many times. The chain combines TRBV7-9 with TRBJ1-1, with TRBD1 matching over 7 bases. The CDR3 is 14 residues long. From germline, CDR1 is SEHNR and CDR2 FQNEAQ (reference sequence). V trimming: 6 bases; J trimming: 10 bases; junction bases outside the gene matches: 14. CDR3 DNA: TGTGCCAGCAGAAAAGAGGACAGGCGAGGAGTAGCTTTCTTT. Translating gives CASRKEDRRGVAFF. Variable domain in full (rest from reference TRBV7-9 and TRBJ1-1): DTGVSQNPRHKITKRGQNVTFRCDPISEHNRLYWYRQTLGQGPEFLTYFQNEAQLEKSRLLSDRFSAERPKGSFSTLEIQRTEQGDSAMYLCASRKEDRRGVAFFGQGTRLTVV.

This clonotype was counted ten times or more. J is TRBJ2-7 and V is TRBV10-3, with a possible D match to TRBD2 (6 bases). The CDR3 is 14 amino acids. Germline lookup yields CDR1 ENHRY and CDR2 SYGVKD. The germline V and J ends were trimmed by 3 bases and 4 bases, with 13 bases remaining between them. CDR3 sequence: CAISDGGLGYEQYF. The CDR3 bases are TGTGCCATCAGTGACGGGGGTCTAGGATACGAGCAGTACTTC.

V is TRBV7-3 and J is TRBJ2-1; TRBD1 agrees at 11 bases. Germline trimming cut 0 bases from V and 9 bases from J; bases unmatched to any gene: 13. The CDR3 extends over 18 amino acids. Germline V CDR1 and CDR2: SGHTA, FQGTGA. Here the CDR3 reads CASSLTRRGQGAGGEQFF. The CDR3 region has the DNA TGTGCCAGCAGCTTAACACGTCGAGGACAGGGGGCAGGGGGTGAGCAGTTCTTC.

The table lists this clonotype with many counts. The chain has TRBV10-3 and TRBJ2-5; 8 bases are a match to TRBD1. Germline-derived CDR1 and CDR2 are ENHRY and SYGVKD. The CDR3 runs to 15 residues. With 0 bases clipped from V and 5 bases from J, the junction kept 5 bases outside the gene matches. The CDR3 here is CAISESTGAGETQYF. In DNA form, the CDR3 reads TGTGCCATCAGTGAGTCGACAGGGGCCGGTGAGACCCAGTACTTC.

Concerning this clonotype itself: A read error is possible here, since a much larger clone lies one base away. The rearrangement joins TRBV4-1 to TRBJ1-5; 7 bases are a match to TRBD1. The CDR3 has 15 amino acids. Germline loops: CDR1 MGHRA, CDR2 YSYEKL. In DNA, the CDR3 is TGCGCCAACAGCCAAACAGGGGAGTCAAATCAGCCCCAGCATTTT. Amino acids: CANSQTGESNQPQHF.

In its sample, this clonotype was seen many times. This chain uses TRBV5-1 with TRBJ2-3; D gene uncertain. The CDR3 is 15 amino acids. V lost 4 bases, J lost 0 bases, and 12 bases lay in between. The V gene's germline CDR1 is SGHRS and CDR2 YFSETQ. The CDR3 nucleotides are TGCGCCAGCAGCCCTACACCGACTAGCACAGATACGCAGTATTTT. It specifies CASSPTPTSTDTQYF.

This clonotype was observed many times. A read error may explain this, as a much larger clone is one base away. The chain is built from TRBV6-6 and TRBJ2-7; D is uncertain. This CDR3 region has 11 residues. V was cut by 4 bases and J by 3 bases, with 4 bases left in between. CDR1 and CDR2 from the germline V gene are MNHNY and SVGAGI (reference sequence). DNA of the CDR3: TGTGCCAGCAGTTCCTTCTACGAGCAGTACTTC. It encodes CASSSFYEQYF.

The chain is built from TRBV6-1 and TRBJ1-4, with no clear D. The CDR3 runs 13 residues. Germline CDR1 reads MNHNS; CDR2 reads SASEGT. Trimming pared 6 bases from V and 6 bases from J, leaving 11 bases between. The CDR3 here is CASSRTRDEKLFF. CDR3 nucleotide sequence: TGTGCCAGCAGCCGGACGCGAGATGAAAAACTGTTTTTT.

This clonotype occurred many times. The chain recombines TRBV5-1 with TRBJ2-2; D remains unclear. Per germline, CDR1 SGHRS and CDR2 YFSETQ. V lost 2 bases, J lost 4 bases, and 12 bases lay in between. CDR3 length: 15 residues. CDR3 sequence (DNA): TGCGCCAGCAGCTTAGCAGGCCCGAGCACCGGGGAGCTGTTTTTT. It specifies CASSLAGPSTGELFF.

This clonotype was seen at least ten times. This sequence joins TRBV24-1 and TRBJ1-3; TRBD1 matches at 8 bases. CDR1 KGHDR and CDR2 SFDVKD come from the germline V gene. V shed 1 base and J 1 base; nucleotides not matched to a gene: 2. The CDR3 sequence is 16 residues long. CDR3 bases: TGTGCCACCAGTGATTTCAACAGGGGGTCTGGAAACACCATATATTTT. Protein product: CATSDFNRGSGNTIYF.

Comments on this clonotype: This clone may be a read error of a much larger clone one base away. This chain connects TRBV4-2 to TRBJ1-2; D unclear. Germline lookup yields CDR1 LGHNA and CDR2 YNFKEQ. CDR3 length: 17 residues. Between the trimmed V and J ends, which lost 0 bases and 1 base, there was a span of 15 bases. CDR3 residues: CASSQDLGIGLNYGYTF. CDR3 DNA: TGTGCCAGCAGCCAAGATCTGGGGATAGGGCTTAACTATGGCTACACCTTC.

This clonotype was picked up many times. The V gene is TRBV20-1, the J gene TRBJ1-1; TRBD1 aligns across 7 bases. CDR1 is DFQATT, CDR2 SNEGSKA, per germline (reference sequence). Trimming removed 3 bases from V and 5 bases from J; junction bases left unmatched: 9. The CDR3 runs to 14 residues. Written as DNA, the CDR3 is TGCAGTGCTAGCGATCAGGGGGGGGGGACTGAAGCTTTCTTT. Translation gives CSASDQGGGTEAFF.